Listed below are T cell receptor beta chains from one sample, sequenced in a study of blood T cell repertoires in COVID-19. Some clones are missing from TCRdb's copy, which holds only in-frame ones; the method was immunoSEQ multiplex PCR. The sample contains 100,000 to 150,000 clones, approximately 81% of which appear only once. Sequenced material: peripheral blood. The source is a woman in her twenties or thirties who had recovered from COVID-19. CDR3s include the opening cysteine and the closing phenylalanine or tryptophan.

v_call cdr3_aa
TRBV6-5 CASSYGQGVVTEAFF
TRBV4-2 CASSQDGDRLLEKLFF
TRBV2 CASLQGSHSTDTQYF
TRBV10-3 CAIRDSSYNSPLHF
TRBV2 CASSPSVGNIQYF
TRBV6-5 CASSYSGQDGYTF
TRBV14 CASSQREGASAEAFF
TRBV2 CASSVLRGETQYF
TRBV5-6 CASSLVRWREGTDTQYF
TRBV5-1 CASSSEGGAVGEQYF
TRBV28 CASSVGQGPSGANVLTF
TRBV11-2 CASTREGSGIGEAFF
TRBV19 CASSLRTGNYGYTF
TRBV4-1 CASSQDQGNTIYF
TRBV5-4 CASSPGPGQGAYTF
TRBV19 CASSVRQGQGPKGYTF
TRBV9 CASSVEGAGDYNEQFF
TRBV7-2 CASSRRYEGDGYTF
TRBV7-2 CASSLNRGVSTEAFF
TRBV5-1 CASSRAQPNEKLFF
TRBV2 CASSQGLARDF
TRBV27 CASSQGQGQPQHF
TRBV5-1 CASSFSSEETQYF